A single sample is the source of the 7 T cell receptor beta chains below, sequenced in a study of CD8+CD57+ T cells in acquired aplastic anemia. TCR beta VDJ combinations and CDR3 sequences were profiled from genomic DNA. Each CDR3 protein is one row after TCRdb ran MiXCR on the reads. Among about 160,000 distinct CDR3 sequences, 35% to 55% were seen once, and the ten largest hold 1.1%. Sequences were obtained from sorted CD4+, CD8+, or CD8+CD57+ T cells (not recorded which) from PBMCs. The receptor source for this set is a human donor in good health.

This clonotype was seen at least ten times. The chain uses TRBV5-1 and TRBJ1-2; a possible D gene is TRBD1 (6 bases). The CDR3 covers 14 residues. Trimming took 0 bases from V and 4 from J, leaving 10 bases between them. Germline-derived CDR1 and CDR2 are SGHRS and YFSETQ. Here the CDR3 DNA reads TGCGCCAGCAGCTTGGGGGGGCAAAGCTATGGCTACACCTTC. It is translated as CASSLGGQSYGYTF.

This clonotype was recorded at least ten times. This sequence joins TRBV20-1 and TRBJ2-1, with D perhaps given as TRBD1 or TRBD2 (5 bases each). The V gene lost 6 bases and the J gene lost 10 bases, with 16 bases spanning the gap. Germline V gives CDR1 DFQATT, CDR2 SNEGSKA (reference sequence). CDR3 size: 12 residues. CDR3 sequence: CSAPEEGLEQFF. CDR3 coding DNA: TGCAGTGCCCCTGAAGAGGGGCTGGAGCAGTTCTTC.

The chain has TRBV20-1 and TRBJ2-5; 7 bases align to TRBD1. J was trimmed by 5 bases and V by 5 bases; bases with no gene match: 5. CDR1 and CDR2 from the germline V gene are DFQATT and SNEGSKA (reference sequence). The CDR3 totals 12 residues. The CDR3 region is CSAFRDSETQYF. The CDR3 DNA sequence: TGCAGTGCTTTCCGGGACAGCGAGACCCAGTACTTC.

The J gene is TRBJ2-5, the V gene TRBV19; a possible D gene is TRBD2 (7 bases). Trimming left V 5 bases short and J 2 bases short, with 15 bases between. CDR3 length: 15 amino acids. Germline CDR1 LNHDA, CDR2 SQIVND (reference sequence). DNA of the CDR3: TGTGCCAGTAGTCCGGCGGGGGCGAGGCAAGAGACCCAGTACTTC. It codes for CASSPAGARQETQYF.

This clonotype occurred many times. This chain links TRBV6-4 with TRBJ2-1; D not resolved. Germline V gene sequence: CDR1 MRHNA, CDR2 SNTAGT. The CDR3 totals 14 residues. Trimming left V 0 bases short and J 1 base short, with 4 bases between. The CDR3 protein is CASSDSSSYNEQFF. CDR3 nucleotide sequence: TGTGCCAGCAGTGACTCGTCTTCCTACAATGAGCAGTTCTTC.

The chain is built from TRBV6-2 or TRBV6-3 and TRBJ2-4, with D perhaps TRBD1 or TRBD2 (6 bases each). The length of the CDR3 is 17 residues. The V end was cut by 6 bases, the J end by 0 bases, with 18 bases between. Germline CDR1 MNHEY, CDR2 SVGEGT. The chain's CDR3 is CASSTGAGDLAKNIQYF. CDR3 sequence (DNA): TGTGCCAGCAGCACGGGGGCAGGGGACCTAGCCAAAAACATTCAGTACTTC.

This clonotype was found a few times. Here the CDR3 DNA reads TGCGCCAGCAGCTTGAGTGGGCCGGACACCGGGGAGCTGTTTTTT. Protein: CASSLSGPDTGELFF. The rearrangement joins TRBV5-1 to TRBJ2-2; D remains unclear. Per the germline V gene, CDR1 is SGHRS and CDR2 is YFSETQ. The CDR3 totals 15 residues. Trimming removed 1 base from V and 3 bases from J, with 10 bases in between. The variable domain in full, with the rest retrieved from reference TRBV5-1 and TRBJ2-2, is KAGVTQTPRYLIKTRGQQVTLSCSPISGHRSVSWYQQTPGQGLQFLFEYFSETQRNKGNFPGRFSGRQFSNSRSEMNVSTLELGDSALYLCASSLSGPDTGELFFGEGSRLTVL.